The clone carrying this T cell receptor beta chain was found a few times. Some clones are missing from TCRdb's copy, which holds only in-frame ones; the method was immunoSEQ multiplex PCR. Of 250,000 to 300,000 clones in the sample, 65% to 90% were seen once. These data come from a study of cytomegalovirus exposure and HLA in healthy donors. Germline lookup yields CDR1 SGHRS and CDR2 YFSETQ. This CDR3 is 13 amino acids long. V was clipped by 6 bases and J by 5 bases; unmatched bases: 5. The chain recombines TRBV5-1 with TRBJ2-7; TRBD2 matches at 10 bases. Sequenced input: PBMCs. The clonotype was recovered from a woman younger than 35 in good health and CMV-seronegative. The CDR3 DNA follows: TGCGCCAGCACTCTAGCGGGAGTCCACGAGCAGTACTTC. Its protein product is CASTLAGVHEQYF. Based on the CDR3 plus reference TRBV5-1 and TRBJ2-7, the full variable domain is KAGVTQTPRYLIKTRGQQVTLSCSPISGHRSVSWYQQTPGQGLQFLFEYFSETQRNKGNFPGRFSGRQFSNSRSEMNVSTLELGDSALYLCASTLAGVHEQYFGPGTRLTVT.